This TCR beta chain was captured by sequencing in a study of T cell repertoires in cytomegalovirus infection. As regards this clonotype: Its specificity is not known.

CDR3 length equals 16 residues. J was trimmed by 9 bases and V by 3 bases; bases with no gene match: 10. Per the germline V gene, CDR1 is ENHRY and CDR2 is SYGVKD. TCRdb re-derived calls from the reads in MiXCR, one entry per CDR3 protein. The sample contains fewer than 300,000 distinct CDR3 sequences, 25% of which appear only once. Broader study findings: Ex vivo, HLA-C-restricted CMV-specific TCR beta clonotypes prevailed over the rest of the response.

The rearrangement links TRBV10-3 to TRBJ2-1; 11 bases are shared with TRBD2. The clonotype was recovered from a human donor in good health (CMV status not recorded). Some clones in this sample may be carry-over from other donors' samples. Sequenced material: PBMCs. The CDR3 sequence: CAISDLGLAGGGEQFF. In DNA, the CDR3 is TGTGCCATCAGTGATCTTGGGCTAGCGGGAGGTGGTGAGCAGTTCTTC.